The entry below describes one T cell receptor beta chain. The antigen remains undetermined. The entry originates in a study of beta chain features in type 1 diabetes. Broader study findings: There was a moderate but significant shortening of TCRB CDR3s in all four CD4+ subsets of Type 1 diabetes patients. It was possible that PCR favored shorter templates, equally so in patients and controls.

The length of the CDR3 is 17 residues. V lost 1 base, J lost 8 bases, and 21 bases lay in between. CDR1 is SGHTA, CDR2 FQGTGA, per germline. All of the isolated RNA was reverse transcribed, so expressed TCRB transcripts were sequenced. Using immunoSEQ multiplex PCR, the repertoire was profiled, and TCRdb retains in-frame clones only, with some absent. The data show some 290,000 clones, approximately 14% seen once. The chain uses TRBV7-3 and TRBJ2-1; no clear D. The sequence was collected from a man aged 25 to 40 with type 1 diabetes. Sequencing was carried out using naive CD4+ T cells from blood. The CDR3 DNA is TGTGCCAGCAGCTTAATAGGCATGGTTAGCTGGGTCGATGAGCAGTTCTTC. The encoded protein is CASSLIGMVSWVDEQFF. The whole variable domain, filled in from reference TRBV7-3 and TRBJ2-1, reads GAGVSQTPSNKVTEKGKYVELRCDPISGHTALYWYRQSLGQGPEFLIYFQGTGAADDSGLPNDRFFAVRPEGSVSTLKIQRTERGDSAVYLCASSLIGMVSWVDEQFFGPGTRLTVL.